These 32 T cell receptor beta chains originate from one sample sequenced in a study of response to subunit inactivated influenza vaccine. TCRdb independently ran MiXCR on the RT-PCR reads; one entry per CDR3 protein. The data show some 640,000 distinct CDR3 sequences, 11% to 15% seen once. The sample was PBMCs from blood, taken 14 days before vaccination. The receptors were gathered from a man aged 50 to 60 who received an inactivated influenza vaccine.

For the CDR3, the DNA is TGTGCCAGCAGTTTAGTATCCAGGGGACCCTATGGCTACACCTTC. Protein product: CASSLVSRGPYGYTF. The rearrangement uses TRBV12-3 or TRBV12-4 and TRBJ1-2; possibly TRBD1 for D (6 bases). V lost 1 base, J lost 4 bases, and 13 bases lay in between. The CDR3 has 15 amino acids.

This clonotype occurred a few times. The chain links TRBV7-9 to TRBJ2-6; D not certain. Trimming removed 6 bases from V and 2 bases from J, with 14 bases in between. The CDR3 spans 16 residues. Germline-derived CDR1 and CDR2 are SEHNR and FQNEAQ (reference sequence). The CDR3 DNA reads TGTGCCAGCAGACAGACCGGGCGGACTGGGGCCAACGTCCTGACTTTC. Protein product: CASRQTGRTGANVLTF.

The chain uses TRBV7-9 and TRBJ2-1; weak D call: TRBD1 (5 bases). V was pared by 4 bases and J by 10 bases, with 23 bases between. The CDR3 sequence is 16 residues long. Germline V gene data show CDR1 as SEHNR and CDR2 as FQNEAQ (reference sequence). The CDR3 nucleotides read TGTGCCAGCAGCTCAAACGACAGACCCGTTTCAACAGAGCAGTTCTTC. Its translation is CASSSNDRPVSTEQFF.

This clonotype was counted at least ten times. This sequence joins TRBV12-3 or TRBV12-4 and TRBJ1-1, with D possibly TRBD1 on 5 matching bases. This CDR3 has 13 residues. V was cut by 7 bases and J by 0 bases, with 9 bases left in between. CDR3 sequence reads: CASTRGMNTEAFF. CDR3 DNA: TGTGCCAGCACCCGGGGGATGAACACTGAAGCTTTCTTT.

This clonotype was counted only a few times. This sequence joins TRBV29-1 and TRBJ1-2; TRBD1 agrees at 8 bases. This CDR3 spans 13 amino acids. From germline, CDR1 is SQVTM and CDR2 ANQGSEA. V shed 7 bases, J shed 7 bases, and the junction held 11 bases outside the gene matches. The CDR3 nucleotides read TGCAGCGCCCCCGGGCAGGGGGCTCTTGGCTACACCTTC. This gives the protein CSAPGQGALGYTF.

The table lists this clonotype with many counts. The chain combines TRBV24-1 with TRBJ2-7, with TRBD1 identical over 7 bases. The CDR3 spans 15 residues. Germline V gene lookup returns CDR1 KGHDR and CDR2 SFDVKD. V dropped 3 bases and J dropped 3; count of bases not matched to a gene: 7. The CDR3 coding sequence is TGTGCCACCAGTGATACCGGGACAGCCAGCTACGAGCAGTACTTC. Its protein is CATSDTGTASYEQYF.

This clonotype was seen a few times. This chain joins TRBV20-1 and TRBJ2-1; TRBD1 matches at 7 bases. The J segment lost 3 bases and the V segment lost 7 bases, leaving 18 bases of the junction unmatched. The V gene's germline CDR1 is DFQATT and CDR2 SNEGSKA (reference sequence). The CDR3 has 17 residues. The CDR3 nucleotides are TGCAGTGGGTCCGCCCTGGGCCGGACAGGATTCTACAATGAGCAGTTCTTC. This gives the protein CSGSALGRTGFYNEQFF.

V is TRBV7-2 and J is TRBJ2-3; 9 bases map to TRBD2. This CDR3 spans 16 amino acids. Per the germline V gene, CDR1 is SGHTA and CDR2 is FQGNSA. The J segment lost 5 bases and the V segment lost 1 base, leaving 7 bases of the junction unmatched. The CDR3 DNA sequence: TGTGCCAGCAGCTTAGGGGGCGGGAGGGCCGGAGATACGCAGTATTTT. Translated: CASSLGGGRAGDTQYF.

The V gene is TRBV5-8, the J gene TRBJ1-5, with D perhaps matching TRBD1 (6 bases). V was trimmed by 1 base and J by 7 bases, leaving 15 bases between them. CDR1 SGHTS and CDR2 YDEGEE come from the germline V gene. CDR3 size: 15 residues. The CDR3 reads CASSLLGASGQPQHF. Here the CDR3 DNA reads TGTGCCAGCAGCTTGTTGGGGGCGTCGGGGCAGCCCCAGCATTTT.

This clonotype showed up many times. The chain couples TRBV7-9 to TRBJ2-3; D is possibly TRBD2 (5 bases). The J call is uncertain, as TRBJ2-5 better fits the DNA end. This CDR3 is built from 12 residues. In germline, CDR1 is SEHNR, CDR2 FQNEAQ (reference sequence). The CDR3 here is CASSPLADTQYF. CDR3 nucleotide sequence: TGTGCCAGCAGTCCCCTAGCAGACACCCAGTACTTC.

The J gene is TRBJ2-5, the V gene TRBV25-1; 12 bases are shared with TRBD2. Trimming cost V 1 base and J 1 base; bases outside gene matches: 1. The CDR3 consists of 16 residues. Germline V CDR1 and CDR2: MGHDK, SYGVNS. The CDR3 nucleotides are TGTGCCAGCAGTGAATGGGGACTAGCGGGCCAAGAGACCCAGTACTTC. Its protein product is CASSEWGLAGQETQYF.

This clonotype has more than one count but fewer than ten. This chain joins TRBV2 and TRBJ2-3; tentatively, D is TRBD1 or TRBD2 (5 bases each). V was clipped by 2 bases and J by 2 bases, with 11 bases between them. Germline V gene sequence: CDR1 SNHLY, CDR2 FYNNEI. This CDR3 contains 15 residues. DNA for the CDR3: TGTGCCAGCAGTGAAATGGGGGTTACCACAGATACGCAGTATTTT. Encoded protein: CASSEMGVTTDTQYF. Supplemented by reference TRBV2 and TRBJ2-3, the full variable domain reads EPEVTQTPSHQVTQMGQEVILRCVPISNHLYFYWYRQILGQKVEFLVSFYNNEISEKSEIFDDQFSVERPDGSNFTLKIRSTKLEDSAMYFCASSEMGVTTDTQYFGPGTRLTVL.

The genes are TRBV20-1 and TRBJ2-5; D perhaps matches TRBD2 (5 bases). This CDR3 has 15 residues. Germline values: CDR1 DFQATT, CDR2 SNEGSKA (reference sequence). V was shortened by 5 bases and J by 2 bases, with 18 bases between the two germline ends. CDR3 amino acids: CSAVPGDSGQETQYF. CDR3 sequence (DNA): TGCAGTGCTGTACCGGGCGATTCGGGACAAGAGACCCAGTACTTC.

This clonotype has a handful of counts. This chain connects TRBV5-5 to TRBJ2-3; tentatively, D is TRBD2 (5 bases). There are 16 residues in the CDR3. V lost 3 bases and J 3 bases, leaving 17 bases between the germline ends. The germline CDR1 and CDR2 sequences are SGHKS and YYEKEE (reference sequence). CDR3 amino acids: CASSWGSGVGTDTQYF. In DNA, the CDR3 is TGTGCCAGCAGCTGGGGATCCGGGGTTGGAACAGATACGCAGTATTTT.

The chain is built from TRBV4-3 and TRBJ2-1, with 7 bases fitting TRBD1. The germline V gene encodes CDR1 LGHNA and CDR2 YSLEER. V lost 2 bases, J lost 1 base, and 8 bases stayed unmatched. CDR3 length: 17 amino acids. The CDR3 DNA reads as TGCGCCAGCAGCCAATGGGTGGGGGACAGATCCTACAATGAGCAGTTCTTC. It is translated as CASSQWVGDRSYNEQFF.

The chain has TRBV7-9 and TRBJ2-7; D possibly corresponds to TRBD1 (5 bases). CDR1 and CDR2 from the germline V gene are SEHNR and FQNEAQ (reference sequence). This CDR3 is 16 amino acids long. The V and J ends lost 2 bases and 4 bases respectively, with 18 bases between them. CDR3: CASSLFRRDAFYEQYF. CDR3 coding DNA: TGTGCCAGCAGCTTATTTCGCAGGGATGCTTTTTACGAGCAGTACTTC.

Worth noting for this clonotype: This sequence may be a read error, since a much larger clone differs from it by one base. The rearrangement uses TRBV7-9 and TRBJ2-5; D is unclear. Trimming cost V 8 bases and J 7 bases, with 17 bases left between them. Germline CDR1 reads SEHNR; CDR2 reads FQNEAQ (reference sequence). The CDR3 length is 13 residues. As DNA, the CDR3 is TGTGCCAGCTCCATCGATGACGGGCGGACCCAGTACTTC. Translated: CASSIDDGRTQYF.

Notes on this clonotype: At one end, the junction sequence differs from germline, possibly due to a read error. The chain recombines TRBV5-1 with TRBJ2-1; 8 nucleotides match TRBD2. CDR1 is SGHRS, CDR2 YFSETQ, per germline. The CDR3 is 14 amino acids. CDR3 amino acids: CASSSGGNYNEQLF. DNA for the CDR3: TGCGCCAGCAGCTCGGGAGGGAACTACAATGAGCAGCTCTTC.

Ten or more counts support this clonotype. The chain is built from TRBV5-6 and TRBJ2-5; 8 bases match TRBD2. J was trimmed by 5 bases and V by 3 bases; bases with no gene match: 6. The CDR3 has 14 amino acids. Germline CDR1 SGHDT, CDR2 YYEEEE. The CDR3 loop reads CASSSPGGQETQYF. DNA of the CDR3: TGTGCCAGCAGCTCGCCGGGGGGGCAGGAGACCCAGTACTTC.

This clonotype turned up a few times. This sequence joins TRBV6-2 or TRBV6-3 and TRBJ1-1; D gene uncertain. V was pared by 6 bases and J by 8 bases, with 22 bases between. Per germline, CDR1 MNHEY and CDR2 SVGEGT. The CDR3 length is 15 residues. The CDR3 spells CASSHPRWDGVEAFF. The CDR3 DNA reads as TGTGCCAGCAGCCATCCCCGCTGGGATGGGGTCGAAGCTTTCTTT.

The V gene is TRBV7-8, the J gene TRBJ1-5, with TRBD1 as a possible D gene (5 bases). Germline CDR1 and CDR2: SGHVS and FQNEAQ. The V end was cut by 0 bases, the J end by 3 bases, with 12 bases between. This CDR3 comprises 16 residues. The CDR3 region has the DNA TGTGCCAGCAGCTTAGCGCAGGGAGGTCACAATCAGCCCCAGCATTTT. It is translated as CASSLAQGGHNQPQHF.

The J gene is TRBJ2-3, the V gene TRBV24-1; TRBD1 agrees at 12 bases. The CDR3 consists of 16 residues. CDR1 is KGHDR and CDR2 is SFDVKD in the germline V gene. Losses at the gene ends were 3 bases for V and 4 bases for J; bases not matched to a gene: 4. CDR3: CATSDGTGGVPDTQYF. The CDR3 region has the DNA TGTGCCACCAGTGATGGGACAGGGGGCGTCCCAGATACGCAGTATTTT.

The chain carries TRBV5-4 and TRBJ2-3; 10 positions match TRBD2. Germline CDR1 is SGHNT and CDR2 is YYREEE (reference sequence). V was pared by 2 bases and J by 4 bases, with 7 bases of the junction left unmatched. The length of the CDR3 is 16 residues. CDR3 residues: CASSFQRGGLADTQYF. The CDR3 DNA reads as TGTGCCAGCAGCTTTCAGCGGGGGGGCCTCGCAGATACGCAGTATTTT. The full variable domain, its missing parts supplied by reference TRBV5-4 and TRBJ2-3, is ETGVTQSPTHLIKTRGQQVTLRCSSQSGHNTVSWYQQALGQGPQFIFQYYREEENGRGNFPPRFSGLQFPNYSSELNVNALELDDSALYLCASSFQRGGLADTQYFGPGTRLTVL.

The rearrangement links TRBV4-1 to TRBJ1-3; tentative D call: TRBD1 (6 bases). CDR1 and CDR2 from the germline V gene are MGHRA and YSYEKL. The V gene lost 2 bases and the J gene lost 0 bases, with 26 bases spanning the gap. This CDR3 has 21 residues. The CDR3 DNA reads TGCGCCAGCAGCCAATTTTTAGTTACCGCGGACAGAGAACTCTCTGGAAACACCATATATTTT. It specifies CASSQFLVTADRELSGNTIYF.

This clonotype was seen many times. The chain links TRBV12-3 or TRBV12-4 to TRBJ2-1; D remains ambiguous. The CDR3 has 14 amino acids. V lost 6 bases, J lost 0 bases, and 9 bases lay in between. This CDR3 is CASRGLSSYNEQFF. The CDR3, as DNA: TGTGCCAGCAGAGGTCTGAGCTCCTACAATGAGCAGTTCTTC.

A few counts support this clonotype. V is TRBV18 and J is TRBJ2-1, with D hard to call. V dropped 0 bases and J dropped 3 bases, with 9 bases sitting between them. Germline CDR1 KGHSH, CDR2 LQKENI. The length of the CDR3 is 15 residues. The CDR3 reads CASSPPNSFYNEQFF. CDR3 bases: TGTGCCAGCTCACCACCGAATAGCTTCTACAATGAGCAGTTCTTC.

The chain recombines TRBV15 with TRBJ2-5; perhaps TRBD2 as D (5 bases). V lost 0 bases and J 8 bases, leaving 19 bases between the germline ends. Per the germline V gene, CDR1 is LNHNV and CDR2 is YYDKDF (reference sequence). The CDR3 sequence is 16 residues long. In DNA form, the CDR3 reads TGTGCCACCAGCAGAGATAGGAGGATCGCCAAAGGAACCCAGTACTTC. It encodes CATSRDRRIAKGTQYF.

The chain joins TRBV11-2 to TRBJ2-7, with unresolved D. The germline CDR1 and CDR2 sequences are SGHAT and FQNNGV. V lost 0 bases and J 4 bases, leaving 10 bases between the germline ends. This CDR3 contains 14 residues. CDR3 protein: CASSLDFLGYEQYF. CDR3 coding DNA: TGTGCCAGCAGCTTAGATTTTTTAGGTTACGAGCAGTACTTC.

This clonotype was found a few times. The chain couples TRBV7-9 to TRBJ1-5; D ambiguous. The CDR3 loop spans 14 amino acids. Per the germline V gene, CDR1 is SEHNR and CDR2 is FQNEAQ (reference sequence). V was shortened by 4 bases and J by 4 bases, with 11 bases between the two germline ends. The CDR3 DNA reads TGTGCCAGCAGCTACGGACCGATTAATCAGCCCCAGCATTTT. Its translation is CASSYGPINQPQHF.

This clonotype has a count of ten or more. The chain carries TRBV5-1 and TRBJ2-7; D unclear. This CDR3 comprises 13 residues. V was shortened by 4 bases and J by 3 bases, with 11 bases between the two germline ends. In germline, CDR1 is SGHRS, CDR2 YFSETQ. The DNA of the CDR3 is TGCGCCAGCAGCGTCGCCAGAGACTACGAGCAGTACTTC. Encoded protein: CASSVARDYEQYF.

This clonotype turned up a few times. The CDR3 reads CATSRGRTGELFF. In nucleotides, the CDR3 is TGTGCCACCAGCAGAGGGAGGACCGGGGAGCTGTTTTTT. J is TRBJ2-2 and V is TRBV15; the D gene is possibly TRBD2 (5 bases). The ends were cut back, 1 base at V and 5 bases at J, with 5 bases in the middle. This CDR3 is 13 amino acids long. Germline V gives CDR1 LNHNV, CDR2 YYDKDF (reference sequence).

There are a few counts of this clonotype. This sequence joins TRBV25-1 and TRBJ2-2; 11 positions agree with TRBD2. Unmatched junction bases numbered 6, after V lost 2 bases and J lost 4 bases. This CDR3 spans 17 amino acids. CDR1 MGHDK and CDR2 SYGVNS come from the germline V gene. In DNA form, the CDR3 reads TGTGCCAGCAGTGAACTCGCTAGCGGGGGGAGCACCGGGGAGCTGTTTTTT. It translates to CASSELASGGSTGELFF.